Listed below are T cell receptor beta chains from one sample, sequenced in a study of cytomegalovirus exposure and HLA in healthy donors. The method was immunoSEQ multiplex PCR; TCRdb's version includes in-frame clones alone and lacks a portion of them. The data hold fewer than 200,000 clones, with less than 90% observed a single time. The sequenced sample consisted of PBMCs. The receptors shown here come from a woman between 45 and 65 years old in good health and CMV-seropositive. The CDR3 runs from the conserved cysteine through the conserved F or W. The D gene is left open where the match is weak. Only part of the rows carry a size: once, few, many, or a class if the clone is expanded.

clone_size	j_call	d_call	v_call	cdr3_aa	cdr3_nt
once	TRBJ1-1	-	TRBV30	CAWGSGPRRTEAFF	TGTGCCTGGGGATCAGGGCCGCGGCGCACTGAAGCTTTCTTT
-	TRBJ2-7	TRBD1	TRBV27	CASSLGGTGMDEQYF	TGTGCCAGCAGTTTAGGGGGGACAGGGATGGACGAGCAGTACTTC
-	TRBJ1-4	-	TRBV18	CASSPRRGPNEKLFF	TGTGCCAGCTCACCTCGAAGGGGCCCAAATGAAAAACTGTTTTTT
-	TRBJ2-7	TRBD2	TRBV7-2	CASSLGREVYEQYF	TGTGCCAGCAGCTTAGGCCGGGAGGTCTACGAGCAGTACTTC
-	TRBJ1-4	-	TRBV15	CATSGGRSREKLFF	TGTGCCACCTCCGGGGGAAGGAGTCGGGAAAAACTGTTTTTT
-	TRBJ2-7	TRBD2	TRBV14	CASSEVAGGPAYEQYF	TGTGCCAGCAGTGAAGTAGCGGGGGGACCAGCCTACGAGCAGTACTTC
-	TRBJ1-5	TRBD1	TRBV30	CAWALTGSQPQHF	TGTGCCTGGGCCTTGACAGGGAGTCAGCCCCAGCATTTT
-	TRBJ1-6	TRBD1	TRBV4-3	CASSRQGSGSPLHF	TGCGCCAGCAGCAGACAGGGATCGGGTTCACCCCTCCACTTT
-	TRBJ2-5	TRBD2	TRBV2	CASSLQGGWETQYF	TGTGCCAGCAGTCTCCAGGGAGGGTGGGAGACCCAGTACTTC
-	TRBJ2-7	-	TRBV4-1	CASSRETREQYEQYF	TGCGCCAGCAGCCGAGAAACACGGGAGCAATACGAGCAGTACTTC
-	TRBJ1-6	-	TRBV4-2	CASSQELQGSPLHF	TGTGCCAGCAGCCAGGAATTACAGGGATCACCCCTCCACTTT
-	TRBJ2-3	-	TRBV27	CASSYLWAQGPRGYTDTQYF	TGTGCCAGCAGTTACCTTTGGGCGCAAGGCCCTAGGGGATACACAGATACGCAGTATTTT
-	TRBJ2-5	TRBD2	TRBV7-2	CASSFRLAGETQYF	TGTGCCAGCAGCTTCAGACTAGCGGGGGAGACCCAGTACTTC
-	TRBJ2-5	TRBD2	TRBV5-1	CASSWTSGSREAQYF	TGCGCCAGCAGCTGGACTAGCGGGAGTCGAGAGGCCCAGTACTTC
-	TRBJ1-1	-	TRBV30	CAWSVSSGTEAFF	TGTGCCTGGAGTGTGTCGAGCGGAACTGAAGCTTTCTTT
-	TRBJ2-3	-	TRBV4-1	CASSQGGALRTDTQYF	TGCGCCAGCAGCCAAGGCGGGGCCTTAAGGACAGATACGCAGTATTTT
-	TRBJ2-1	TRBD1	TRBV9	CASSVGQGAYNEQFF	TGTGCCAGCAGCGTAGGACAGGGGGCGTACAATGAGCAGTTCTTC
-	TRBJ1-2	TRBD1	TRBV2	CASSELWTGEIGYTF	TGTGCCAGCAGTGAACTCTGGACAGGGGAGATTGGCTACACCTTC
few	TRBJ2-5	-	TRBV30	CAWSTGHGYGETQYF	TGTGCCTGGAGTACGGGACACGGCTATGGAGAGACCCAGTACTTC
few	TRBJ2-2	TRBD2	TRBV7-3	CASSSPAAGVRTGELFF	TGTGCCAGCAGCTCTCCAGCAGCGGGAGTAAGGACCGGGGAGCTGTTTTTT
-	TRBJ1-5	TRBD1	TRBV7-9	CASSLTGVGQPQHF	TGTGCCAGCAGCCTGACAGGGGTCGGGCAGCCCCAGCATTTT
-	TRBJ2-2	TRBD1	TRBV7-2	CASSAGTGTFGELFF	TGTGCCAGCAGCGCCGGGACAGGGACGTTCGGGGAGCTGTTTTTT
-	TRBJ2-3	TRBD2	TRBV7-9	CASIPESPRPSGRIDTQYF	TGTGCCAGCATTCCAGAGAGCCCTCGCCCTAGCGGGAGAATAGATACGCAGTATTTT
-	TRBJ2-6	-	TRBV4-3	CASSQDLVSAGWSSGANVLTF	TGCGCCAGCAGCCAAGATTTGGTTTCGGCGGGTTGGAGCTCTGGGGCCAACGTCCTGACTTTC
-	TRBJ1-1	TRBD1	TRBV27	CASSKWDRGNTEAFF	TGTGCCAGCAGTAAGTGGGACAGGGGGAACACTGAAGCTTTCTTT
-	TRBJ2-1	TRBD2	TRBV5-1	CASSSAGLKSNEQFF	TGCGCCAGCAGCTCAGCGGGACTCAAATCGAATGAGCAGTTCTTC
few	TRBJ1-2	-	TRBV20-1	CSALSYGYTF	TGCAGTGCGTTATCCTATGGCTACACCTTC
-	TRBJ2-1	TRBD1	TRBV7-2	CASSLRDRRDGEQFF	TGTGCCAGCAGCCTTAGGGACAGAAGAGACGGTGAGCAGTTCTTC
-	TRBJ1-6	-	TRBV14	CASSRLVNSPLHF	TGTGCCAGCAGCCGCCTAGTGAATTCACCCCTCCACTTT
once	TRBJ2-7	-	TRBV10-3	CAIQPRGTYEQYF	TGTGCCATCCAACCCAGGGGAACCTACGAGCAGTACTTC
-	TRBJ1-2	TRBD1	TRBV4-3	CASSQDGQGYGYTF	TGCGCCAGCAGCCAAGATGGACAGGGCTATGGCTACACCTTC